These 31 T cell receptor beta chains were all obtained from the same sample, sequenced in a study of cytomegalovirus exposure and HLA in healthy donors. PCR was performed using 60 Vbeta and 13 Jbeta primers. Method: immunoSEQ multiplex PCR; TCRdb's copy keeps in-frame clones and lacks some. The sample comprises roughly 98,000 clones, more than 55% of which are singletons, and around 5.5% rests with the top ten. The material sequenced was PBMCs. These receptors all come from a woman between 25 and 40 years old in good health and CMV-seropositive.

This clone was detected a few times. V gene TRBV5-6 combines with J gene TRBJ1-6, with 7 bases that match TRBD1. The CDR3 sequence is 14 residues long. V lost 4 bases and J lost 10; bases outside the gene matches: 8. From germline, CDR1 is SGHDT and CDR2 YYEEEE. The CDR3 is CASSLGQILSPLHF. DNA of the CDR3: TGTGCCAGCAGCCTGGGACAGATACTGTCACCCCTCCACTTT.

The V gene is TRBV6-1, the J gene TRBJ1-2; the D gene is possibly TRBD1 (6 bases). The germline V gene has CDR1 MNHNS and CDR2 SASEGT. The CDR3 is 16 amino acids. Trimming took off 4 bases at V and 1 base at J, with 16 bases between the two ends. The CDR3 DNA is TGTGCCAGCAGTGCCTACTCGACAGGAGTTAACTATGGCTACACCTTC. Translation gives CASSAYSTGVNYGYTF.

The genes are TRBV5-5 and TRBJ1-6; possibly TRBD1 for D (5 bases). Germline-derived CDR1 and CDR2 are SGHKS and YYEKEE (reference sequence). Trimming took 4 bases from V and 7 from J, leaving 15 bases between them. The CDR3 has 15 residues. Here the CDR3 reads CASSATARMNSPLHF. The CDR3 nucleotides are TGTGCCAGCAGCGCGACAGCTAGGATGAATTCACCCCTCCACTTT.

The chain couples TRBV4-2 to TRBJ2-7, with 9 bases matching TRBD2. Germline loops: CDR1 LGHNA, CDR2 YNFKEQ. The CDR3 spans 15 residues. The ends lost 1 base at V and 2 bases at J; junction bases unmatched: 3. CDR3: CASSQVTSGTYEQYF. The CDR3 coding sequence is TGTGCCAGCAGCCAAGTGACTAGCGGAACCTACGAGCAGTACTTC.

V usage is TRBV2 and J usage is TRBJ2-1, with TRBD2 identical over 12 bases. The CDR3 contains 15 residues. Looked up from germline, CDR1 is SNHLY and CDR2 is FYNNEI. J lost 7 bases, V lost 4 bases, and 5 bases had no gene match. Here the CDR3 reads CASSVSSGGANEQFF. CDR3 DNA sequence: TGTGCCAGCAGTGTATCTAGCGGGGGGGCTAATGAGCAGTTCTTC.

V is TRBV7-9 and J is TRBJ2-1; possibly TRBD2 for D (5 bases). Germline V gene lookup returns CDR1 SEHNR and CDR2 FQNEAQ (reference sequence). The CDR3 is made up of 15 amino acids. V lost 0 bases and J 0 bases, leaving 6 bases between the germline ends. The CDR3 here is CASSLARDSYNEQFF. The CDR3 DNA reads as TGTGCCAGCAGCTTAGCGAGGGACTCCTACAATGAGCAGTTCTTC. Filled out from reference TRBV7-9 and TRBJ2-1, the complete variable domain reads DTGVSQNPRHKITKRGQNVTFRCDPISEHNRLYWYRQTLGQGPEFLTYFQNEAQLEKSRLLSDRFSAERPKGSFSTLEIQRTEQGDSAMYLCASSLARDSYNEQFFGPGTRLTVL.

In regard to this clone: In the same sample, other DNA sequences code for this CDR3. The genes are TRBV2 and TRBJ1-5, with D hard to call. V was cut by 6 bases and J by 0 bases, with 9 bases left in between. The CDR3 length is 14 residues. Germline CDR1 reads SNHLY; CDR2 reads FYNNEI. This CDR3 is CASSRLNSNQPQHF. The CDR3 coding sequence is TGTGCCAGCAGCAGGCTGAATAGCAATCAGCCCCAGCATTTT.

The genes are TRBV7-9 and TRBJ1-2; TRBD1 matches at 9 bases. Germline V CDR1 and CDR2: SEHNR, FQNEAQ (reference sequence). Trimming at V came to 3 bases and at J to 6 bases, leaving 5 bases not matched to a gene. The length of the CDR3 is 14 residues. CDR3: CASSFDRGVDGYTF. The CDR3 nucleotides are TGTGCCAGCAGCTTCGACAGGGGGGTTGATGGCTACACCTTC.

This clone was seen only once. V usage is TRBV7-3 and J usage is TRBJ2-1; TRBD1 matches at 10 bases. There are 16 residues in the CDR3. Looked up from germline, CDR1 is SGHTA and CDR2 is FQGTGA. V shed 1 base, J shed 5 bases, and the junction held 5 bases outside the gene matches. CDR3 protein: CASSLNPGTGDNEQFF. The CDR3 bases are TGTGCCAGCAGCTTAAACCCCGGGACAGGGGACAATGAGCAGTTCTTC.

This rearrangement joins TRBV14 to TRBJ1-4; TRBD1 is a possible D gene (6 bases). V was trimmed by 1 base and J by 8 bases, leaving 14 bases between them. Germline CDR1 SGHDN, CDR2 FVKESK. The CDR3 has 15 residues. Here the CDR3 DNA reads TGTGCCAGCAGCCAAGGGGGGCGGACCGTAGAAAAACTGTTTTTT. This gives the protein CASSQGGRTVEKLFF.

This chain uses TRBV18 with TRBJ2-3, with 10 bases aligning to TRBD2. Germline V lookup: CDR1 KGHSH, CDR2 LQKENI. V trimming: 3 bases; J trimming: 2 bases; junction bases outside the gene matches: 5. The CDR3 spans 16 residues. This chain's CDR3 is CASSPQSGGATDTQYF. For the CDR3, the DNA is TGTGCCAGCTCACCCCAAAGCGGGGGGGCCACAGATACGCAGTATTTT.

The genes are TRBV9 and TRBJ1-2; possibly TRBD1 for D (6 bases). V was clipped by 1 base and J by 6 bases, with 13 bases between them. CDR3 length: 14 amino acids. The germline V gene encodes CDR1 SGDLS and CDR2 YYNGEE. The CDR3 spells CASSVPTGSHGYTF. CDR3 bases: TGTGCCAGCAGCGTACCCACAGGGTCCCATGGCTACACCTTC.

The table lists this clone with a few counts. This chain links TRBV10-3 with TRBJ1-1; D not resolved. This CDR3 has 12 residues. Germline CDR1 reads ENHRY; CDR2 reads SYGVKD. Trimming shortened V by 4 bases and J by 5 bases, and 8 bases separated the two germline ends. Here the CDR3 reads CAISGGETEAFF. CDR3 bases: TGTGCCATCAGTGGCGGGGAAACTGAAGCTTTCTTT.

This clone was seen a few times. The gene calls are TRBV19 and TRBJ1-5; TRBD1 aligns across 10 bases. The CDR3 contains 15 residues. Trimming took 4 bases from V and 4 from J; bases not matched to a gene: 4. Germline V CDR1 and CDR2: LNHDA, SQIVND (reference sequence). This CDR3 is CASSTGGQGNQPQHF. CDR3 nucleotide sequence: TGTGCCAGTAGTACAGGGGGACAGGGGAATCAGCCCCAGCATTTT.

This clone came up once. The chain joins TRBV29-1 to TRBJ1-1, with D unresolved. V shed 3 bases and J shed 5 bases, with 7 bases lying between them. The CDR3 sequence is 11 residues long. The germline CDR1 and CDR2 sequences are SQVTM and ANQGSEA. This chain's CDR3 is CSVDEVTEAFF. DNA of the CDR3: TGCAGCGTTGATGAGGTGACTGAAGCTTTCTTT. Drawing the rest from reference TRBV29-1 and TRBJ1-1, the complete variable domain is SAVISQKPSRDICQRGTSLTIQCQVDSQVTMMFWYRQQPGQSLTLIATANQGSEATYESGFVIDKFPISRPNLTFSTLTVSNMSPEDSSIYLCSVDEVTEAFFGQGTRLTVV.

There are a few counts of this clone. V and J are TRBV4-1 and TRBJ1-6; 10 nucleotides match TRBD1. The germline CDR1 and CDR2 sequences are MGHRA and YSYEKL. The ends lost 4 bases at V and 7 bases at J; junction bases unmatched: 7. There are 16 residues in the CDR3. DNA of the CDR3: TGCGCCAGCAGCCCTCAGCGGGACAGGGGAAATTCACCCCTCCACTTT. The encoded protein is CASSPQRDRGNSPLHF.

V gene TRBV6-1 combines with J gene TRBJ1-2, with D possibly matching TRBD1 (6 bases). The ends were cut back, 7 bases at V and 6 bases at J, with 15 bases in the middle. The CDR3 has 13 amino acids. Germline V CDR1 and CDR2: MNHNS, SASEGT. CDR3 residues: CASMTGSLNGYTF. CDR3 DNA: TGTGCCAGCATGACAGGTTCCCTAAATGGCTACACCTTC.

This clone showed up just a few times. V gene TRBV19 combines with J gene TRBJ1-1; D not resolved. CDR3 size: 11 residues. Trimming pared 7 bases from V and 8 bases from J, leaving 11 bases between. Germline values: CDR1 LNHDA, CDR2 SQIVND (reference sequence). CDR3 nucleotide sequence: TGTGCCAGTACGCAGGTGCACGAAGCTTTCTTT. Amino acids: CASTQVHEAFF.

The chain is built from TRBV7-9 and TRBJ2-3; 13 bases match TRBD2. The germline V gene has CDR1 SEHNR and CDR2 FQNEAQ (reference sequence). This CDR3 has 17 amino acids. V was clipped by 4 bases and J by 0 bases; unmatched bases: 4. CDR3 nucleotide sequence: TGTGCCAGCAGCTCTGGACTAGCGGGGGTAAGCACAGATACGCAGTATTTT. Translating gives CASSSGLAGVSTDTQYF.

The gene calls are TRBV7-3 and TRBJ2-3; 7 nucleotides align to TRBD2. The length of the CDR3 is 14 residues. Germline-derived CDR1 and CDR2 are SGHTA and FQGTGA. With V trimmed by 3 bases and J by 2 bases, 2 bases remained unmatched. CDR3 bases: TGTGCCAGCAGCTTTAGCGGGTCCACAGATACGCAGTATTTT. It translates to CASSFSGSTDTQYF.

The CDR3 protein is CASHPTQGTGELFF. CDR3 in DNA: TGTGCCAGTCACCCAACACAGGGAACCGGGGAGCTGTTTTTT. This chain connects TRBV19 to TRBJ2-2; a possible D gene is TRBD1 (6 bases). The CDR3 sequence is 14 residues long. Germline CDR1 LNHDA, CDR2 SQIVND (reference sequence). V lost 8 bases to trimming and J lost 5 bases, with 15 bases between them.

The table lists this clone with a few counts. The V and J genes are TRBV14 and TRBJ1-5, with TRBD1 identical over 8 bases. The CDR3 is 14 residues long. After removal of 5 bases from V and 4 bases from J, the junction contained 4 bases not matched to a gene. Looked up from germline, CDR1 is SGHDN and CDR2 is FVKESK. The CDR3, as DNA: TGTGCCAGCAGCGGGACAGGTGGTAATCAGCCCCAGCATTTT. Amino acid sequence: CASSGTGGNQPQHF.

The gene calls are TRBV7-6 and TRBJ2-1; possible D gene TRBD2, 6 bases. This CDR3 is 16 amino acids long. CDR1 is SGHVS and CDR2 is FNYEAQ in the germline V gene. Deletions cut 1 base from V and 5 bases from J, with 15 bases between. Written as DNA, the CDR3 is TGTGCCAGCAGCTTAGTCCGACTAGGTCTCCACAATGAGCAGTTCTTC. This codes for CASSLVRLGLHNEQFF.

The CDR3 DNA follows: TGCAGCGTTGAAGAGGGCAGGGGGCGGGATGGAAAACTGTTTTTT. This gives the protein CSVEEGRGRDGKLFF. The rearrangement joins TRBV29-1 to TRBJ1-4, with 8 bases that match TRBD1. The CDR3 has 15 residues. CDR1 and CDR2 from the germline V gene are SQVTM and ANQGSEA. With V trimmed by 0 bases and J by 10 bases, 10 bases remained unmatched.

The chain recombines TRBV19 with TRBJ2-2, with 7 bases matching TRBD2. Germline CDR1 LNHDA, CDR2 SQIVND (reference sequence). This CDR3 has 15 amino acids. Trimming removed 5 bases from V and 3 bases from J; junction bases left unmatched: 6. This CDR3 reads CASSSGGRDTGELFF. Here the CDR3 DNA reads TGTGCCAGTAGTTCGGGAGGCCGGGACACCGGGGAGCTGTTTTTT. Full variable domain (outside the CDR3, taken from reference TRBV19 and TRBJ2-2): DGGITQSPKYLFRKEGQNVTLSCEQNLNHDAMYWYRQDPGQGLRLIYYSQIVNDFQKGDIAEGYSVSREKKESFPLTVTSAQKNPTAFYLCASSSGGRDTGELFFGEGSRLTVL.

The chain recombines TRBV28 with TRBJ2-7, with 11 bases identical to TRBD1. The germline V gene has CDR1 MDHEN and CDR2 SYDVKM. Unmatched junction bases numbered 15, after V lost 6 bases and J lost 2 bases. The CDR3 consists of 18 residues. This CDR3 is CASSSPNPGQGVAYEQYF. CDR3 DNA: TGTGCCAGCAGCTCCCCTAATCCGGGACAGGGGGTCGCCTACGAGCAGTACTTC.

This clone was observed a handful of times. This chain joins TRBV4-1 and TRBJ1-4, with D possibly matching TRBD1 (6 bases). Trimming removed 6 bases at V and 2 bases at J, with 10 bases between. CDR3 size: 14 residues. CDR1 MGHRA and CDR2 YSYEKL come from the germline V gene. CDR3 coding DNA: TGCGCCAGCAGTTTAGGACAGACTAATGAAAAACTGTTTTTT. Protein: CASSLGQTNEKLFF.

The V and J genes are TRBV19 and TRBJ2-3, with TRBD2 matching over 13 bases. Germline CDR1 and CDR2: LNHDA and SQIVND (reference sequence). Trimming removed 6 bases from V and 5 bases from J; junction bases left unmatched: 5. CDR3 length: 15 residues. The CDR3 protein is CASRRTSGSQDTQYF. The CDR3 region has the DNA TGTGCCAGTAGACGGACTAGCGGGAGTCAAGATACGCAGTATTTT.

Written as DNA, the CDR3 is TGTGCCAGCAGTCCAGCAGGGGGTTTCAACTATGGCTACACCTTC. Its translation: CASSPAGGFNYGYTF. J is TRBJ1-2 and V is TRBV28, with TRBD1 matching 7 bases. The CDR3 has 15 amino acids. V dropped 5 bases and J dropped 2; count of bases not matched to a gene: 8. CDR1 is MDHEN and CDR2 is SYDVKM in the germline V gene.

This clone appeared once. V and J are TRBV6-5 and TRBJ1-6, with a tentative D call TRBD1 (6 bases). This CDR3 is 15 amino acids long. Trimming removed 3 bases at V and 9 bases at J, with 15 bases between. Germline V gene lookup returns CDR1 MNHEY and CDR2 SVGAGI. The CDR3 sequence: CASSYESGGPSPLHF. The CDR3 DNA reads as TGTGCCAGCAGTTATGAGTCGGGGGGCCCTTCACCCCTCCACTTT.

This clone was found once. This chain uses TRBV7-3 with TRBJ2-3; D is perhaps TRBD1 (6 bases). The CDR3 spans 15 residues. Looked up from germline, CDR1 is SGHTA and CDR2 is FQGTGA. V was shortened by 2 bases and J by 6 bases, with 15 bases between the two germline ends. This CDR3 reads CASSLVGAGLDTQYF. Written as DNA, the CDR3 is TGTGCCAGCAGCTTAGTGGGGGCCGGTTTGGATACGCAGTATTTT.